The clone carrying this T cell receptor (beta chain) was recorded a few times. Its target is not known. This specimen belongs to a study of T-cell memory formation after mild COVID-19. Study summary: Clusters were largely donor specific.

Overall study results and limits: Contracting CD4+ clones sat mainly in CM and EM; CD8+ in EMRA. Prior to infection, memory already included some responding clones, suggesting cross-reactive memory joined.

The TCR alpha and TCR beta cDNA libraries, bearing sample barcodes and UMIs, were generated by 5'RACE using constant-segment primers. One entry per CDR3 protein, called by TCRdb with MiXCR from the 5' RACE reads. The data contain under 550,000 distinct CDR3 sequences, about 20% of them singletons. This CDR3 has 16 amino acids. The V gene lost 6 bases and the J gene lost 6 bases, with 21 bases spanning the gap. Germline CDR1 and CDR2: MNHNY and SVGAGI (reference sequence). The sequenced material came from PBMCs or a T cell subset sorted from them (not recorded which). The chain links TRBV6-6 to TRBJ1-5; the D gene is possibly TRBD1 (6 bases). The receptor was isolated from an adult woman who had mild COVID-19 (a few samples of this study predate the infection). Cell type and time point are not known. Here the CDR3 DNA reads TGTGCCAGCAGCCCGCCTCACAGGGCAGGAGCTCAGCCCCAGCATTTT. This encodes CASSPPHRAGAQPQHF.